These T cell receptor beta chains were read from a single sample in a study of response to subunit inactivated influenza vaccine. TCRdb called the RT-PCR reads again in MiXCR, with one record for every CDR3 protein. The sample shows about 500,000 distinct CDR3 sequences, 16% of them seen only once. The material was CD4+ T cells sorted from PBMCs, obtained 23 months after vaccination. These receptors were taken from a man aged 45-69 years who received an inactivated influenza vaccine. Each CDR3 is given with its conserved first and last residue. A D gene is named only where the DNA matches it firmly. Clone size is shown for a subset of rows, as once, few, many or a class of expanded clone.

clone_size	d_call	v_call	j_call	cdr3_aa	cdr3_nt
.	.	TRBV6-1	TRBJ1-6	CASRSGTQNSPLHF	TGTGCCAGCAGATCCGGGACGCAGAATTCACCCCTCCACTTT
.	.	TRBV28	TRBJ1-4	CASSLPRVEEKLFF	TGTGCCAGCAGTTTACCACGAGTTGAGGAAAAACTGTTTTTT
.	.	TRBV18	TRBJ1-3	CASSPARGSSGNTIYF	TGTGCCAGCTCACCTGCCAGAGGATCCTCTGGAAACACCATATATTTT
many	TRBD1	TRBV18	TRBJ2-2	CASSPGTGALTGELFF	TGTGCCAGCTCACCAGGGACAGGGGCGCTCACCGGGGAGCTGTTTTTT
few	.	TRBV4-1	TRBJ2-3	CASSQEYGSVGGRGVTDTQYF	TGCGCCAGCAGCCAAGAGTATGGCTCCGTTGGAGGTAGGGGAGTCACAGATACGCAGTATTTT
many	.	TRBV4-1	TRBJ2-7	CASSQDSGKTYEQYF	TGCGCCAGCAGCCAAGATTCGGGGAAAACCTACGAGCAGTACTTC
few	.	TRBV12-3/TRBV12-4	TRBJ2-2	CASSLSVRAGELFF	TGTGCCAGCAGTTTAAGTGTAAGGGCCGGGGAGCTGTTTTTT
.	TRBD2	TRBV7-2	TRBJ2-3	CASSTTSATDTQYF	TGTGCCAGCAGCACTACTAGCGCCACAGATACGCAGTATTTT
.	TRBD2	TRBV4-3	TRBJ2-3	CASSSSSGRGDTQYF	TGCGCCAGCAGCTCCTCTAGCGGTAGGGGAGATACGCAGTATTTT
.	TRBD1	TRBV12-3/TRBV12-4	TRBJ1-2	CASSPWGQVVENGYTF	TGTGCCAGCAGTCCCTGGGGACAGGTAGTGGAAAATGGCTACACCTTC
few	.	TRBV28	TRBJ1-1	CASNTWLVQGPAFF	TGTGCCAGCAACACCTGGCTCGTGCAGGGGCCAGCTTTCTTT
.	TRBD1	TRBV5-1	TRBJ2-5	CASRTGTGEETQYF	TGCGCCAGCAGGACTGGGACAGGGGAAGAGACCCAGTACTTC
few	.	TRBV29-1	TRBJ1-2	CSVEGLGTNRYGYTF	TGCAGCGTTGAGGGGTTGGGCACAAATCGCTATGGCTACACCTTC
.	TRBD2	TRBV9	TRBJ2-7	CASSVGSPLAGYEQYF	TGTGCCAGCAGCGTAGGATCGCCTCTAGCGGGCTACGAGCAGTACTTC
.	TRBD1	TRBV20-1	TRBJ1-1	CSALDRTNTEAFF	TGCAGTGCCCTGGACAGGACGAACACTGAAGCTTTCTTT
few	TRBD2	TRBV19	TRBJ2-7	CASSSTRGGSRYEQYF	TGTGCCAGTAGTTCCACCCGCGGCGGGAGTCGGTACGAGCAGTACTTC
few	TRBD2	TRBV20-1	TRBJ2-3	CSASSGRDTQYF	TGCAGTGCTAGTAGCGGGAGGGATACGCAGTATTTT
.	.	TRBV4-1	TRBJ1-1	CASSGGRRAEAFF	TGCGCCAGCAGCGGAGGGAGAAGGGCTGAAGCTTTCTTT
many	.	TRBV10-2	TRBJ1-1	CASSPGMNTEAFF	TGCGCCAGCAGCCCAGGAATGAACACTGAAGCTTTCTTT
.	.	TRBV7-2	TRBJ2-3	CASRRPTTDTQYF	TGTGCCAGCAGGAGACCAACCACAGATACGCAGTATTTT
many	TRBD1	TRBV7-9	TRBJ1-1	CASSLSPGGGTEAFF	TGTGCCAGCAGCTTAAGTCCAGGGGGCGGGACTGAAGCTTTCTTT